This T cell receptor (beta chain) is drawn from a study of T-cell memory formation after mild COVID-19. Overall study: Most TCR clusters belonged to a single donor.

The study, taken as a whole, reports: Several responding clones turned up in pre-infection memory, indicating that cross-reactive memory may have taken part. Whereas later expanders leaned CD4+, clones contracting day 15 to 85 showed a balanced CD4/CD8 makeup.

Germline V gene lookup returns CDR1 KGHDR and CDR2 SFDVKD. The CDR3 extends over 12 amino acids. V dropped 4 bases and J dropped 4 bases, with 6 bases sitting between them. Using constant-segment primers, 5'RACE produced TCR alpha and TCR beta cDNA libraries carrying sample barcodes and UMIs. TCRdb analysed the 5' RACE reads with MiXCR anew, one entry per CDR3 protein. The sample lists fewer than 700,000 distinct CDR3 sequences, about a sixth occurring once. This clonotype was counted between two and nine times. Its specificity is not known. The chain joins TRBV24-1 to TRBJ1-2, with unresolved D. The source is an adult woman who had mild COVID-19 (a few samples of this study predate the infection). Cell type and time point are not known. The source material was PBMCs or a T cell subset sorted from them (not recorded which). In DNA, the CDR3 is TGTGCCACCAGTGACCTAGCCTATGGCTACACCTTC. Residues: CATSDLAYGYTF.